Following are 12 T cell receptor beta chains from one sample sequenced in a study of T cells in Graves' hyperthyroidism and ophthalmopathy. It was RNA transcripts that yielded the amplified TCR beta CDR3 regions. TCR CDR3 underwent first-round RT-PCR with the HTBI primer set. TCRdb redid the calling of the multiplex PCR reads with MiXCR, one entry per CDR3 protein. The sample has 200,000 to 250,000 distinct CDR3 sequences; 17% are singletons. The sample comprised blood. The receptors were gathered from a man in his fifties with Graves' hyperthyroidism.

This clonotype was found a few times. The CDR3 loop is CASSLGRAHEQYF. CDR3 bases: TGTGCCAGCAGTTTGGGAAGGGCCCACGAGCAGTACTTC. The V gene is TRBV27, the J gene TRBJ2-7; D is unresolved. This CDR3 region has 13 residues. Between the trimmed V and J ends, which lost 3 bases and 5 bases, there was a span of 11 bases. Germline V gives CDR1 MNHEY, CDR2 SMNVEV (reference sequence).

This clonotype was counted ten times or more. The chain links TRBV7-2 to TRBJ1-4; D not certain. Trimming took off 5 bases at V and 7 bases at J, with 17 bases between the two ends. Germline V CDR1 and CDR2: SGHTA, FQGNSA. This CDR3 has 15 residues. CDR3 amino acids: CASSPHGGAREKLFF. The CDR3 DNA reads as TGTGCCAGCAGCCCCCACGGCGGAGCCCGTGAAAAACTGTTTTTT.

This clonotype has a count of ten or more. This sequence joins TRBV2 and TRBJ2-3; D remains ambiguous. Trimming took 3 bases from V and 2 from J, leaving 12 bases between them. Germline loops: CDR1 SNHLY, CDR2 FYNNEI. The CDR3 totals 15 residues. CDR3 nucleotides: TGTGCCAGCAGTGATGCTCTACTAATCACAGATACGCAGTATTTT. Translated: CASSDALLITDTQYF.

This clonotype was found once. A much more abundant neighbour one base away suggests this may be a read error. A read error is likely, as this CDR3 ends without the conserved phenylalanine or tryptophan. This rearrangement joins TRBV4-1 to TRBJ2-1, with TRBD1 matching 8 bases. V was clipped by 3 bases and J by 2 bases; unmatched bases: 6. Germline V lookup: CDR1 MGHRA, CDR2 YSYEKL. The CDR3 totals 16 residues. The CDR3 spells CASSQGQASTYNEQFS. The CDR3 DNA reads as TGCGCCAGCAGCCAGGGACAGGCTAGCACCTACAATGAGCAGTTCTCC.

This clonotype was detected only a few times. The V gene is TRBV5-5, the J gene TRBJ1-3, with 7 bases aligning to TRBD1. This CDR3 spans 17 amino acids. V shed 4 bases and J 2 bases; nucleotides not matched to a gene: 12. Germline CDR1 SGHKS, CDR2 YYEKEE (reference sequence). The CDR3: CASSPLPTGTTGNTIYF. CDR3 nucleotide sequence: TGTGCCAGCAGCCCTTTACCGACAGGGACTACTGGAAACACCATATATTTT.

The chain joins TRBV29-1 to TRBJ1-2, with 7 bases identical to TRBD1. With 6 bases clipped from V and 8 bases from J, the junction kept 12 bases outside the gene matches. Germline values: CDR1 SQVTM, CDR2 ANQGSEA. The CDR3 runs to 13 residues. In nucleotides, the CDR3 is TGCAGCGTCAACAGGGGATTGCAACGGGGCTACACCTTC. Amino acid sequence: CSVNRGLQRGYTF.

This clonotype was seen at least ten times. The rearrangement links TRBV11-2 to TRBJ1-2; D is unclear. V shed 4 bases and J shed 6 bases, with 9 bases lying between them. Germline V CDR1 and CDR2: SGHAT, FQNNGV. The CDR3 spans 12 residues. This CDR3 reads CASSWLGNGYTF. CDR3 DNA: TGTGCCAGCAGCTGGCTGGGGAATGGCTACACCTTC.

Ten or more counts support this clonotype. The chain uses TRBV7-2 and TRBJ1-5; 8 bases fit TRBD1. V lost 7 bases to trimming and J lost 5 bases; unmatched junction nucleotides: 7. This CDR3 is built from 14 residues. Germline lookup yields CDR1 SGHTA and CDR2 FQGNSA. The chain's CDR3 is CASTAGTGDQPQHF. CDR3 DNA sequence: TGTGCCAGCACCGCCGGGACAGGAGATCAGCCCCAGCATTTT.

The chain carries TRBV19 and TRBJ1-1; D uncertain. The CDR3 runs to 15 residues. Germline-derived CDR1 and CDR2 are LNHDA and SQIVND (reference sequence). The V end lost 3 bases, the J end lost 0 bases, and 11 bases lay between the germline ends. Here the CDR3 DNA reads TGTGCCAGTAGTATTGGGCAGTTCATGAACACTGAAGCTTTCTTT. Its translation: CASSIGQFMNTEAFF.

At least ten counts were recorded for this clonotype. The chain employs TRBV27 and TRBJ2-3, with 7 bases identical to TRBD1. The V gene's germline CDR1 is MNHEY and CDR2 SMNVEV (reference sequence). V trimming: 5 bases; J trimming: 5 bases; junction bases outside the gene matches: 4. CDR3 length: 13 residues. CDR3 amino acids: CASSQGGGDTQYF. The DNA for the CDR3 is TGTGCCAGCAGTCAAGGGGGCGGAGATACGCAGTATTTT.

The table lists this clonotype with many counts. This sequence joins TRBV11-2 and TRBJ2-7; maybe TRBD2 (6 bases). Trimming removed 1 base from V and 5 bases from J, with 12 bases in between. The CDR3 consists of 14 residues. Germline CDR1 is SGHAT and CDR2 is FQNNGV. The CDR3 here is CASSLVRGTNEQYF. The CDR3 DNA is TGTGCCAGCAGCTTAGTCCGCGGGACGAACGAGCAGTACTTC.

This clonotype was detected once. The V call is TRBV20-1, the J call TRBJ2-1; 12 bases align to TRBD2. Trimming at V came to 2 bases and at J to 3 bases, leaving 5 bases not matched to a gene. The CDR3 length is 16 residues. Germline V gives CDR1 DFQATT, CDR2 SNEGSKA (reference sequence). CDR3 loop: CSARTSGRRVYNEQFF. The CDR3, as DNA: TGCAGTGCTAGAACTAGCGGGAGGCGGGTCTACAATGAGCAGTTCTTC.